A selection of T cell receptor beta chains follows, all from one sample in a study of blood T cells in healthy people across ages. TCRdb recomputed calls from the 5' RACE reads with MiXCR, one row per CDR3 protein. The sample contains about 1 million distinct CDR3 sequences, roughly a quarter of which appear only once. These data also formed part of another study, on T cells of mothers and their children.

Specimen: blood. These receptors originate from a girl aged 2-9 years in good health. The CDR3 runs from the conserved cysteine through the conserved F or W. D genes are given only for firm matches. Clone size, where shown, is once, few, many, or a class for clones that have expanded.

v_call,j_call,d_call,clone_size,cdr3_nt,cdr3_aa
TRBV7-9,TRBJ1-1,-,-,TGTGCCAGCAGCAGGGGCTTCATGAACACTGAAGCTTTCTTT,CASSRGFMNTEAFF
TRBV5-1,TRBJ2-5,-,few,TGCGCCACTTCTCCGCTGGCCCCGACGCAAGAGACCCAGTACTTC,CATSPLAPTQETQYF
TRBV9,TRBJ2-7,TRBD1,many,TGTGCCAGCAGCGTTGAGGGACAGTCTTCCTACGAGCAGTACTTC,CASSVEGQSSYEQYF
TRBV6-6,TRBJ2-3,-,few,TGTGCCAGCAGCACCCAAGTTACAGATACGCAGTATTTT,CASSTQVTDTQYF
TRBV12-3/TRBV12-4,TRBJ2-7,-,-,TGTGCCAGCAACATCGACCGGGACTTAACCTACGAGCAGTACTTC,CASNIDRDLTYEQYF
TRBV24-1,TRBJ1-2,-,once,TGTGCCACCAGTGACGCTCCAGTGGGGTATGGCTACACCTTC,CATSDAPVGYGYTF
TRBV12-3/TRBV12-4,TRBJ2-5,-,few,TGTGCCAGCAGCCCCAGCTCATTAACCCAGTACTTC,CASSPSSLTQYF
TRBV7-9,TRBJ1-2,-,-,TGTGCCAGCAGCTCCGGAGGGGGGACAGGCTACACCTTC,CASSSGGGTGYTF
TRBV19,TRBJ2-7,-,-,TGTGCCAGTAGTGTACTAGTTCAGGGATACGAGCAGTACTTC,CASSVLVQGYEQYF
TRBV20-1,TRBJ1-2,TRBD1,-,TGCAGTGCCAGGGACAGGGCCTATGGCTACACCTTC,CSARDRAYGYTF
TRBV7-8,TRBJ1-3,-,-,TGTGCCAGCAGCTTAGATCGGTACTCTGGAAACACCATATATTTT,CASSLDRYSGNTIYF
TRBV7-9,TRBJ2-7,TRBD1,-,TGTGCCAGCAGCTCTACAGGGGACCACTACGAGCAGTACTTC,CASSSTGDHYEQYF
TRBV7-9,TRBJ2-1,-,-,TGTGCCAGCAGCTTAGTACTAGCTAAAAACAATGAGCAGTTCTTC,CASSLVLAKNNEQFF
TRBV27,TRBJ2-3,-,few,TGTGCCAGCAGTTTGCGGGGTCTCAGTGATACGCAGTATTTT,CASSLRGLSDTQYF
TRBV7-2,TRBJ1-5,TRBD1,few,TGTGCCAGCAGCGGCCTTTCAGGGGGTCAGCCCCAGCATTTT,CASSGLSGGQPQHF
TRBV5-1,TRBJ2-4,-,-,TGCGCCAGCAGCTTGGTACAGGGACATCGGTTTCAGTACTTC,CASSLVQGHRFQYF
TRBV5-6,TRBJ2-7,-,-,TGTGCCAGCAGCTTGGATGCAGGGAGTTGGTCCGAGCAGTACTTC,CASSLDAGSWSEQYF
TRBV2,TRBJ2-3,TRBD2,few,TGTGCCAGCAGTGGACTAGCGGGAGGGGGGCAGGACACAGATACGCAGTATTTT,CASSGLAGGGQDTDTQYF
TRBV12-3/TRBV12-4,TRBJ1-5,-,-,TGTGCCAGCAGTTTAGGGCTAGGAGATCAGCCCCAGCATTTT,CASSLGLGDQPQHF
TRBV5-1,TRBJ2-5,TRBD1,-,TGCGCCAGCAGCTTACTAGGACAGGGGAGAGAAGAGACCCAGTACTTC,CASSLLGQGREETQYF
TRBV29-1,TRBJ2-7,TRBD2,few,TGCAGCGTACCTAGCGGGGGGGCCAACGAGCAGTACTTC,CSVPSGGANEQYF
TRBV11-2,TRBJ2-7,-,-,TGTGCCAGCAGCTTACACAGAGCCTACGAGCAGTACTTC,CASSLHRAYEQYF
TRBV7-8,TRBJ2-1,-,few,TGTGCCAGCAGCCCCCCTCCAAGCTCCTACAATGAGCAGTTCTTC,CASSPPPSSYNEQFF
TRBV4-1,TRBJ2-1,-,-,TGCGCCAGCAGCCAAGAGTCGGCTACTCCTAATGAGCAGTTCTTC,CASSQESATPNEQFF
TRBV7-9,TRBJ1-2,-,few,TGTGCCAGCAGCGGGGACGGATCCTATGGCTACACCTTC,CASSGDGSYGYTF
TRBV29-1,TRBJ2-4,-,-,TGCAGCGTTGTTAACCAGGGAAAAGCCAAAAACATTCAGTACTTC,CSVVNQGKAKNIQYF
TRBV2,TRBJ1-4,-,-,TGTGCCAGCAGTGGGGGCCTTGCAACTAATGAAAAACTGTTTTTT,CASSGGLATNEKLFF
TRBV5-6,TRBJ2-1,TRBD2,-,TGTGCCAGCAGCTCCTCTATTAGCGGGACCCAGTTCTTC,CASSSSISGTQFF
TRBV7-9,TRBJ2-1,TRBD2,few,TGTGCCAGCAGCTTGTCGGGCGGGAGGGCCGACTACAATGAGCAGTTCTTC,CASSLSGGRADYNEQFF
TRBV29-1,TRBJ2-7,-,many,TGCAGCGTTGAGGACAGCTCCTACGAGCAGTACTTC,CSVEDSSYEQYF
TRBV7-2,TRBJ1-5,-,few,TGTGCCAGCAGCTTGGGACGGTCCGTGAATCAGCCCCAGCATTTT,CASSLGRSVNQPQHF
TRBV9,TRBJ1-1,-,-,TGTGCCAGTTCTCGTGGAGGGTGGACTGAAGCTTTCTTT,CASSRGGWTEAFF
TRBV7-6,TRBJ2-3,TRBD2,few,TGTACCAGCAGCTTAGAGGTAGCGGGGTCTATAGATACGCAGTATTTT,CTSSLEVAGSIDTQYF
TRBV12-3/TRBV12-4,TRBJ2-1,TRBD2,-,TGTGCCAGCAGTTTACCGGGGCGGGGGAATGAGCAGTTCTTC,CASSLPGRGNEQFF
TRBV24-1,TRBJ2-1,-,-,TGTGCCACCAGTGACTACTATAATGAGCAGTTCTTC,CATSDYYNEQFF
TRBV7-9,TRBJ1-4,TRBD1,-,TGTGCCAGCAGCCGACAGGGGATCAGGGAAAAACTGTTTTTT,CASSRQGIREKLFF
TRBV6-1,TRBJ2-7,TRBD1,-,TGTGCCAGCAGTCAGACAGGGAGCGCCGACGAGCAGTACTTC,CASSQTGSADEQYF
TRBV12-3/TRBV12-4,TRBJ2-3,TRBD1,many,TGTGCCAGCAGTCCTGGACAGGGGGGGACAGATACGCAGTATTTT,CASSPGQGGTDTQYF
TRBV9,TRBJ2-7,TRBD2,few,TGTGCCAGCAGCCCCCAGCGGGGGCGACTCTTAGGCGAGCAGTACTTC,CASSPQRGRLLGEQYF
TRBV6-2/TRBV6-3,TRBJ2-5,-,few,TGTGCCAGCACGGTGGATCCGGAGACCCAGTACTTC,CASTVDPETQYF
TRBV27,TRBJ2-7,-,-,TGTGCCAGCAGACCACCTTATGGACACGAGCAGTACTTC,CASRPPYGHEQYF
TRBV6-6,TRBJ1-2,-,-,TGTGCCAGCAGTGGAACACAGGGTATTTACTATGGCTACACCTTC,CASSGTQGIYYGYTF
TRBV4-1,TRBJ2-3,-,few,TGCGCCAGCAGCCAAAATTCGGCGGTGAGCACAGATACGCAGTATTTT,CASSQNSAVSTDTQYF
TRBV27,TRBJ2-5,-,few,TGTGCCAGCAGTTTTGTCGGGGACCAAGAGACCCAGTACTTC,CASSFVGDQETQYF
TRBV3-1,TRBJ2-7,TRBD2,once,TGTGCCAGCAACCAACTAGCGGGGGGTACGGAGCAGTACTTC,CASNQLAGGTEQYF
TRBV4-2,TRBJ1-1,-,-,TGTGCCAGCAGCCAAGAAAACAAGAACACTGAAGCTTTCTTT,CASSQENKNTEAFF
TRBV6-1,TRBJ1-3,TRBD1,-,TGTGCCAGCACGGAGGGGGGACAGGGTAACTCTGGAAACACCATATATTTT,CASTEGGQGNSGNTIYF
TRBV7-3,TRBJ2-7,-,few,TGTGCCAGCAACACCATCACGACGATTACCTACGAGCAGTACTTC,CASNTITTITYEQYF
TRBV14,TRBJ2-5,TRBD1,-,TGTGCCAGCAGCCAAGGTGACAGGGAGTGGGAGACCCAGTACTTC,CASSQGDREWETQYF
TRBV11-2,TRBJ1-4,-,-,TGTGCCAGCAGCTTGGAGGGGTTTGATAATGAAAAACTGTTTTTT,CASSLEGFDNEKLFF
TRBV7-2,TRBJ2-5,TRBD2,few,TGTGCCAGCAGCTTAGACCTAGCGGGGGGCGGGGAGGCCCAGTACTTC,CASSLDLAGGGEAQYF
TRBV9,TRBJ2-2,-,-,TGTGCCAGCAGCGTAATAGACGGGAACACCGGGGAGCTGTTTTTT,CASSVIDGNTGELFF
TRBV28,TRBJ1-1,TRBD1,few,TGTGCCAGCCGGGACAGGGGCACTGAAGCTTTCTTT,CASRDRGTEAFF
TRBV7-9,TRBJ2-7,-,-,TGTGCCAGCAGTCAGACCTTGGAGCAGTACTTC,CASSQTLEQYF
TRBV6-5,TRBJ2-6,-,-,TGTGCCAGCAGTTACGTGGTTTATGGGGCCAACGTCCTGACTTTC,CASSYVVYGANVLTF
TRBV9,TRBJ1-1,-,-,TGTGCCAGCAGCTCCTCTGAGAACAGACCTGAAGCTTTCTTT,CASSSSENRPEAFF
TRBV29-1,TRBJ1-2,TRBD1,few,TGCAGCGTTGTAGGAGGGGGCGCGAACTATGGCTACACCTTC,CSVVGGGANYGYTF